This T cell receptor beta chain was found in a study of blood T cell repertoires in COVID-19. About the study: Acute and convalescent COVID-19 samples came from the United States, Italy and Spain. Sources were T cells, B-cell-depleted T cells, or PBMCs; the material itself was cDNA or gDNA.

The table came from immunoSEQ multiplex PCR; TCRdb's copy has only in-frame clones and leaves some out. The profile shows roughly 86,000 clones, about 85% of them singletons. CDR3 size: 16 residues. CDR1 SGHKS and CDR2 YYEKEE come from the germline V gene (reference sequence). Trimming took 0 bases from V and 2 from J, leaving 14 bases between them. Only one count was recorded for this clone. Sequenced sample: peripheral blood. The genes are TRBV5-5 and TRBJ2-5, with TRBD2 as a possible D gene (6 bases). This TCR derives from a woman of 80 years or more with COVID-19, enrolled during active disease. The CDR3 nucleotides read TGTGCCAGCAGCTTGGATTGGGGAGGCGGGCAAGAGACCCAGTACTTC. Translating gives CASSLDWGGGQETQYF.